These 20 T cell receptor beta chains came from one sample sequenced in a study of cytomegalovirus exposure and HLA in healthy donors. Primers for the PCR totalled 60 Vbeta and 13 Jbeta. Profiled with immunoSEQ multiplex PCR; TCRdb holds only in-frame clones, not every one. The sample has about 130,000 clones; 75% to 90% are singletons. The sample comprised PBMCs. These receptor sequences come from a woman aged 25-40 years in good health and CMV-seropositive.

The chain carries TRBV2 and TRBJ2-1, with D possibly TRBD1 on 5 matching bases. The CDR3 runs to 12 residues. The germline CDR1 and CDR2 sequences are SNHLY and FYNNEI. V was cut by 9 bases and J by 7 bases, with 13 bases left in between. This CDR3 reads CASSQAGNEQFF. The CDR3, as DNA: TGTGCCAGTAGCCAGGCAGGGAATGAGCAGTTCTTC.

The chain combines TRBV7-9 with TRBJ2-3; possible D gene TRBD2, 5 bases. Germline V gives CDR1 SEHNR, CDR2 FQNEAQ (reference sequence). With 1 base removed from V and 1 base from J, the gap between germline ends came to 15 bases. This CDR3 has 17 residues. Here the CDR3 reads CASSLGGEGWRTDTQYF. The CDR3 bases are TGTGCCAGCAGCTTAGGTGGCGAGGGCTGGCGCACAGATACGCAGTATTTT.

CDR3 bases: TGTGCCAGCGGGACCCCAACCTCAGGGGTCGAGACCCAGTACTTC. Translation: CASGTPTSGVETQYF. The chain uses TRBV9 and TRBJ2-5; TRBD1 is a possible D gene (6 bases). CDR1 is SGDLS, CDR2 YYNGEE, per germline. This CDR3 is 15 amino acids long. Trimming took 7 bases from V and 5 from J, leaving 21 bases between them.

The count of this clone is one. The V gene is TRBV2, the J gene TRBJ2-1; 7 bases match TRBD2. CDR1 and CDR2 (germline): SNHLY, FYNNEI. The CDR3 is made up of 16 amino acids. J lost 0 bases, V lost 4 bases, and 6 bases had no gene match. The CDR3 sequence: CASSVEGGSSYNEQFF. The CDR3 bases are TGTGCCAGCAGTGTTGAGGGAGGGAGCTCCTACAATGAGCAGTTCTTC.

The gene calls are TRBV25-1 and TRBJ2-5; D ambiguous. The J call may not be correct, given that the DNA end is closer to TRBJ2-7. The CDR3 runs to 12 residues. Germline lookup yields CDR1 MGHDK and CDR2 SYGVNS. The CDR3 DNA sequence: TGTGCCAGCAGTGAATGGTCCTACGAGCAGTACTTC. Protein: CASSEWSYEQYF.

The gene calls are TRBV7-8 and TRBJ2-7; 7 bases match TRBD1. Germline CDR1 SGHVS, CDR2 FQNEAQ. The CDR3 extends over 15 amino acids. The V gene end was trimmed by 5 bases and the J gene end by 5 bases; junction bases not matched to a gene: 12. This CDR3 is CASSSSGTATHEQYF. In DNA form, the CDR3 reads TGTGCCAGCAGCAGCTCCGGGACAGCGACCCACGAGCAGTACTTC. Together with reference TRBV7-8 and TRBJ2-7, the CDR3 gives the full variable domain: GAGVSQSPRYKVAKRGQDVALRCDPISGHVSLFWYQQALGQGPEFLTYFQNEAQLDKSGLPSDRFFAERPEGSVSTLKIQRTQQEDSAVYLCASSSSGTATHEQYFGPGTRLTVT.

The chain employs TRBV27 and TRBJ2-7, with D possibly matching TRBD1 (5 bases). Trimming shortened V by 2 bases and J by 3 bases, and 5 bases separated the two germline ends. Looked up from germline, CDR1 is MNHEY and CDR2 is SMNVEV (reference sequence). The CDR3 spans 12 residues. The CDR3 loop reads CASSLQGYEQYF. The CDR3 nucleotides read TGTGCCAGCAGTTTACAGGGCTACGAGCAGTACTTC.

The CDR3 protein is CASSLFGGWARGDTQYF. In DNA form, the CDR3 reads TGTGCCAGCAGTTTATTCGGCGGGTGGGCGCGCGGAGATACGCAGTATTTT. This chain joins TRBV27 and TRBJ2-3, with D perhaps matching TRBD2 (5 bases). Germline CDR1 is MNHEY and CDR2 is SMNVEV (reference sequence). The CDR3 covers 17 residues. V gave up 1 base and J gave up 5 bases, with 19 bases separating them.

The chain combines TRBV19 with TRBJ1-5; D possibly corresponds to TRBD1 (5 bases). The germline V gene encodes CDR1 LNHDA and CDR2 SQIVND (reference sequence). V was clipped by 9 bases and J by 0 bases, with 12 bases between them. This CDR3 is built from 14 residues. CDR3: CASATTVSNQPQHF. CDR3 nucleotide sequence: TGTGCCAGCGCTACGACAGTTAGCAATCAGCCCCAGCATTTT.

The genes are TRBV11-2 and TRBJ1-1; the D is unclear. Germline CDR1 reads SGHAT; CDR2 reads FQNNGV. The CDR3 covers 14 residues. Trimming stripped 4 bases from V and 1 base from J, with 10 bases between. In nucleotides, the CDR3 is TGTGCCAGCAGCTCAGCCAGGCGGAACACTGAAGCTTTCTTT. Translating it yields CASSSARRNTEAFF.

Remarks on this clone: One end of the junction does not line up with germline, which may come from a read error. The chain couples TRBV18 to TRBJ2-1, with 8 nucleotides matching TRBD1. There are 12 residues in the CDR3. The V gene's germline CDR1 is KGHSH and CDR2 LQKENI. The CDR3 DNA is TGTGCCAGCTCACCACCGAGGACAGGGCATGTCTTC. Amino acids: CASSPPRTGHVF.

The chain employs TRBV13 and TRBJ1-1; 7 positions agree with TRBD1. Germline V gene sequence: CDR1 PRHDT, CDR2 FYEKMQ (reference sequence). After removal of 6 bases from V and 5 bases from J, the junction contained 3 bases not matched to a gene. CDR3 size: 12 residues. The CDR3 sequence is CASSPDRTEAFF. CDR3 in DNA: TGTGCCAGCAGTCCGGACAGGACTGAAGCTTTCTTT.

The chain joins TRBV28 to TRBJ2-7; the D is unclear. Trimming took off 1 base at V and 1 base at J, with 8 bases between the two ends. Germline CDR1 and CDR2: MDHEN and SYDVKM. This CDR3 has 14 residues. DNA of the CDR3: TGTGCCAGCAGTTTATCTGCGGTTTCCTACGAGCAGTACTTC. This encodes CASSLSAVSYEQYF.

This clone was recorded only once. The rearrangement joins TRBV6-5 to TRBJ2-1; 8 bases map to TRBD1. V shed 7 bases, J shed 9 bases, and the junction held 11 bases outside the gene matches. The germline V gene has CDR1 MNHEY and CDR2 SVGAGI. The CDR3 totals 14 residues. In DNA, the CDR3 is TGTGCCAGCACCTCGGACAGGGTAACGACTGAGCAGTTCTTC. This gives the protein CASTSDRVTTEQFF.

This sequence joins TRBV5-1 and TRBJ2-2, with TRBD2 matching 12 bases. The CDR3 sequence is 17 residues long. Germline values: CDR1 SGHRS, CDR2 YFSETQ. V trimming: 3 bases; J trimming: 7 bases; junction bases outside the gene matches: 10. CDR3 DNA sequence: TGCGCCAGCAGCTACATACTAGCGGGGGGCCCTAGCGGGGAGCTGTTTTTT. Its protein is CASSYILAGGPSGELFF.

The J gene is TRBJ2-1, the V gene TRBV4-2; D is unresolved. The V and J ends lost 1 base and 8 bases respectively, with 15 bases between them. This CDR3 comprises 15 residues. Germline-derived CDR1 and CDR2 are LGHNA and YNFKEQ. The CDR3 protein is CASSQAERTADEQFF. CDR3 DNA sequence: TGTGCCAGCAGCCAAGCGGAGAGAACCGCCGATGAGCAGTTCTTC.

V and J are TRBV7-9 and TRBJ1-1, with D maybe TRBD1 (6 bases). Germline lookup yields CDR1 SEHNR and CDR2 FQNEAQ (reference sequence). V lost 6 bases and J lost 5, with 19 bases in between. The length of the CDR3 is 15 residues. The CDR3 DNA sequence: TGTGCCAGCAGTTCTATTAGAGGGGGAAGGACTGAAGCTTTCTTT. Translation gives CASSSIRGGRTEAFF.

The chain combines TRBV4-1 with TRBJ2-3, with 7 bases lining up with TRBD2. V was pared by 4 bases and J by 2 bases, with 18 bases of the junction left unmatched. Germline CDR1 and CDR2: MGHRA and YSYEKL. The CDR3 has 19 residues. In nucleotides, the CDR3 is TGCGCCAGCAGCCTTATAGGGGCTAGCGGCACAGTCTACACAGATACGCAGTATTTT. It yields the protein CASSLIGASGTVYTDTQYF.

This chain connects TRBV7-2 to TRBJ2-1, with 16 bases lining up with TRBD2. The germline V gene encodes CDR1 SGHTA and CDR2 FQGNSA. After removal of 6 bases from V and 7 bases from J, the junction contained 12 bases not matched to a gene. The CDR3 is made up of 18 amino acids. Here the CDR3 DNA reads TGTGCCAGCAGACGACAGCCGGGACTAGCGGGAGGGCCGAATGAGCAGTTCTTC. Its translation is CASRRQPGLAGGPNEQFF.

Here the CDR3 reads CASSIAGTTQETQYF. In DNA form, the CDR3 reads TGCGCCAGCAGCATCGCCGGGACTACTCAAGAGACCCAGTACTTC. V gene TRBV5-1 combines with J gene TRBJ2-5; 7 nucleotides align to TRBD2. After removal of 4 bases from V and 2 bases from J, the junction contained 8 bases not matched to a gene. The germline V gene encodes CDR1 SGHRS and CDR2 YFSETQ. CDR3 length: 15 amino acids. Drawing the rest from reference TRBV5-1 and TRBJ2-5, the complete variable domain is KAGVTQTPRYLIKTRGQQVTLSCSPISGHRSVSWYQQTPGQGLQFLFEYFSETQRNKGNFPGRFSGRQFSNSRSEMNVSTLELGDSALYLCASSIAGTTQETQYFGPGTRLLVL.